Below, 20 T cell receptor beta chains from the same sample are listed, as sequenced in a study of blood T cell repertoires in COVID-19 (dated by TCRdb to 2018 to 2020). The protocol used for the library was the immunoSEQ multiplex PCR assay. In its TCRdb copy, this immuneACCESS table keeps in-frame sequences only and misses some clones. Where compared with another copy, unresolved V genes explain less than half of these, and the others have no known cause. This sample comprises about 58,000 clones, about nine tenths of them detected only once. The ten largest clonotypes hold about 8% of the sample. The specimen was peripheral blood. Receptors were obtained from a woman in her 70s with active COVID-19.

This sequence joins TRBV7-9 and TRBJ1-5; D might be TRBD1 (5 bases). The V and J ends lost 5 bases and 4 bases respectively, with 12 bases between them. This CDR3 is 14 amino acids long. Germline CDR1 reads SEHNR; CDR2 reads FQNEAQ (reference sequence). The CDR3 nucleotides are TGTGCCAGCAGCCCCACAGGCCAAAATCAGCCCCAGCATTTT. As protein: CASSPTGQNQPQHF.

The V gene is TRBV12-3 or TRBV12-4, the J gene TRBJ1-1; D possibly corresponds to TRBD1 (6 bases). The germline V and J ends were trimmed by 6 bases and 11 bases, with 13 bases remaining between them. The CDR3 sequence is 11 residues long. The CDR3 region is CASSQGTWAFF. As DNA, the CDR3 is TGTGCCAGCAGCCAGGGGACGTGGGCTTTCTTT.

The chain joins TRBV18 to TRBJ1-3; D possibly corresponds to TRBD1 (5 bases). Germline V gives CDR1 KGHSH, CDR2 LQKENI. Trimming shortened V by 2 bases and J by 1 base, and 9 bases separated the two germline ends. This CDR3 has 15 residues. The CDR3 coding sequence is TGTGCCAGCTCACCAGAGCGGGGGTCTGGAAACACCATATATTTT. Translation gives CASSPERGSGNTIYF.

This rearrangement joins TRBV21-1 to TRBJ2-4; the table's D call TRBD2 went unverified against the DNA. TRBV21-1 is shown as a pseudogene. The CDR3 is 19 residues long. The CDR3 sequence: CASSKHRLAITLAKNIQYF. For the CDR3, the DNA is TGTGCCAGCAGCAAACACCGACTAGCGATCACCCTAGCCAAAAACATTCAGTACTTC.

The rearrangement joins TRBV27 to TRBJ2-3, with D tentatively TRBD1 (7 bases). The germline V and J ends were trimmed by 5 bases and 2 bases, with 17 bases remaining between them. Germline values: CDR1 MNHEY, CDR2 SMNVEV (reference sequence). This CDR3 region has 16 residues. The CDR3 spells CASSVQGGRFTDTQYF. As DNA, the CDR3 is TGTGCCAGCAGTGTCCAGGGGGGTCGCTTCACAGATACGCAGTATTTT.

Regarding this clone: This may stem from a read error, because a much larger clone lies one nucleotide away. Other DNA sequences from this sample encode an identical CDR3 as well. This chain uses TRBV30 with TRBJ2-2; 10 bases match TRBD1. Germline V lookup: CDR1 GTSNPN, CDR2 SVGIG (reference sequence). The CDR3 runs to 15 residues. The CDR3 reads CAWSHAGTGAGELFF. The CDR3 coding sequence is TGTGCCTGGAGCCACGCCGGGACAGGGGCCGGCGAGCTGTTTTTT.

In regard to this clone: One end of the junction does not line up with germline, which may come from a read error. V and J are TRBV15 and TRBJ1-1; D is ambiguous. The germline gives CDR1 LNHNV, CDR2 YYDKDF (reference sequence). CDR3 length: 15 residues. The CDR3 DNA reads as TGTGCCACCAGCAGAGGCGGGGTGGGGAACGCTGAAGCTTTCTTT. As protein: CATSRGGVGNAEAFF.

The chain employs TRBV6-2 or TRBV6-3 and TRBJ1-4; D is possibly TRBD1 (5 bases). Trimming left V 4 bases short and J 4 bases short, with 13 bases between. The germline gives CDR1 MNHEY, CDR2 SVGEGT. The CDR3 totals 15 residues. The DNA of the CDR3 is TGTGCCAGCAGTTTTGCGGGACGGCTTAATGAAAAACTGTTTTTT. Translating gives CASSFAGRLNEKLFF.

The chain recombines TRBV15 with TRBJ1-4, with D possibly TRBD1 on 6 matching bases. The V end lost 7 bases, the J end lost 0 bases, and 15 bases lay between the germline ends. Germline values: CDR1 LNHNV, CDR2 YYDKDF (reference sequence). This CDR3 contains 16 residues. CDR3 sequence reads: CATTDRFAATNEKLFF. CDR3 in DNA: TGTGCCACCACCGACAGGTTCGCGGCAACTAATGAAAAACTGTTTTTT.

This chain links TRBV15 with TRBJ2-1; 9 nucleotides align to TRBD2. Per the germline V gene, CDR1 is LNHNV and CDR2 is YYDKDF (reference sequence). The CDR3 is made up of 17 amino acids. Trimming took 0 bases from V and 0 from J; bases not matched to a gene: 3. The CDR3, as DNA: TGTGCCACCAGCAGAGAGGCTAGCGGGGCCTCCTACAATGAGCAGTTCTTC. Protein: CATSREASGASYNEQFF.

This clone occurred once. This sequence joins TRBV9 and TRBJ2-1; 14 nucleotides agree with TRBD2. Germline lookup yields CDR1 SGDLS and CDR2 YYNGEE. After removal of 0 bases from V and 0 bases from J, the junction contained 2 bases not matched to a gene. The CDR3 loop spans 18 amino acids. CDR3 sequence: CASSVDGTSGSSYNEQFF. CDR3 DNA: TGTGCCAGCAGCGTAGATGGGACTAGCGGGAGCTCCTACAATGAGCAGTTCTTC. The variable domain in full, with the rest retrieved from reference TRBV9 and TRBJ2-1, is DSGVTQTPKHLITATGQRVTLRCSPRSGDLSVYWYQQSLDQGLQFLIQYYNGEERAKGNILERFSAQQFPDLHSELNLSSLELGDSALYFCASSVDGTSGSSYNEQFFGPGTRLTVL.

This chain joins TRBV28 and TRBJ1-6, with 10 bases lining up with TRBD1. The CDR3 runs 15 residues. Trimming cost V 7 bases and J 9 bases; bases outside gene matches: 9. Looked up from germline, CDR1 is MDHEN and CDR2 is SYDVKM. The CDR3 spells CASTSRDRGASPLHF. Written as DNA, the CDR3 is TGTGCCAGCACCTCCCGGGACAGGGGAGCTTCACCCCTCCACTTT. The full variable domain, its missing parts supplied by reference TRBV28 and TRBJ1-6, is DVKVTQSSRYLVKRTGEKVFLECVQDMDHENMFWYRQDPGLGLRLIYFSYDVKMKEKGDIPEGYSVSREKKERFSLILESASTNQTSMYLCASTSRDRGASPLHFGNGTRLTVT.

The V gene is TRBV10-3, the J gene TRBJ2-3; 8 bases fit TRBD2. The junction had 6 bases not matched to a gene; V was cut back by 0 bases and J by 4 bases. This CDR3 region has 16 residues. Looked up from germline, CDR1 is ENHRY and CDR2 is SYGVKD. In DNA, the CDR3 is TGTGCCATCAGTGAGTCGACGGGAGGGACACCAGATACGCAGTATTTT. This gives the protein CAISESTGGTPDTQYF.

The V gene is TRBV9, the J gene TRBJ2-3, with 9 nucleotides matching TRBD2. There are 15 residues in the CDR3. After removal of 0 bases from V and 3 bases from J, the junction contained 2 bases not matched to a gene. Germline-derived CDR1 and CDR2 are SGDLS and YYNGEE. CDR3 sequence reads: CASSVDSGRTDTQYF. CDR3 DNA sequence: TGTGCCAGCAGCGTAGATAGCGGGAGAACAGATACGCAGTATTTT.

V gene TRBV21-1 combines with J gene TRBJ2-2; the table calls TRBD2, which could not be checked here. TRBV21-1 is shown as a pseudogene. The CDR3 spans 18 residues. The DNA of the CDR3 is TGTGCCAGCAGCAAGACGGGGGGGGCCCCACGAATCACCGGGGAGCTGTTTTTT. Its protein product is CASSKTGGAPRITGELFF.

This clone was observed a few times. The CDR3 region has the DNA TGTGCCAGCAGCTTAGGCGGGACTAGCACAGATACGCAGTATTTT. Its protein product is CASSLGGTSTDTQYF. The V call is TRBV7-9, the J call TRBJ2-3, with D perhaps matching TRBD2 (6 bases). Germline assignment: CDR1 SEHNR and CDR2 FQNEAQ (reference sequence). Trimming stripped 1 base from V and 0 bases from J, with 8 bases between. The CDR3 runs to 15 residues.

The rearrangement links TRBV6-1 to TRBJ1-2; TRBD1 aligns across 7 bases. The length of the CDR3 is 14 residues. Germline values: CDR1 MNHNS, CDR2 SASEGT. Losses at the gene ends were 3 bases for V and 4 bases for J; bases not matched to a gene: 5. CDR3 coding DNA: TGTGCCAGCAGTGAGACAGGGAAAGGCTATGGCTACACCTTC. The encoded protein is CASSETGKGYGYTF.

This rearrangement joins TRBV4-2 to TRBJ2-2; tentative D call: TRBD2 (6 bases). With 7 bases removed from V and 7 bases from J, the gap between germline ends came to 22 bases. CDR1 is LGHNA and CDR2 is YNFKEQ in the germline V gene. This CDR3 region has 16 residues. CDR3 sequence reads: CASTRETGEGGGELFF. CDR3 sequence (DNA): TGTGCCAGCACCCGGGAGACGGGAGAAGGAGGCGGGGAGCTGTTTTTT.

The CDR3 loop is CASSISPLYEQFF. CDR3 sequence (DNA): TGTGCCAGTAGTATATCCCCCCTTTATGAGCAGTTCTTC. The chain is built from TRBV19 and TRBJ2-1; the D is unclear. The V end was cut by 2 bases, the J end by 8 bases, with 10 bases between. There are 13 residues in the CDR3. Germline V CDR1 and CDR2: LNHDA, SQIVND (reference sequence). The whole variable domain, filled in from reference TRBV19 and TRBJ2-1, reads DGGITQSPKYLFRKEGQNVTLSCEQNLNHDAMYWYRQDPGQGLRLIYYSQIVNDFQKGDIAEGYSVSREKKESFPLTVTSAQKNPTAFYLCASSISPLYEQFFGPGTRLTVL.

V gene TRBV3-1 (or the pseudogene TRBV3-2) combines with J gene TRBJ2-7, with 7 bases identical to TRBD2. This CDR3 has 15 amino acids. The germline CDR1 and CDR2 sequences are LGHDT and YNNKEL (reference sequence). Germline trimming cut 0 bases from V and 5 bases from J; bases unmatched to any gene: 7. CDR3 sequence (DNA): TGTGCCAGCAGCCAAGAGAGCAGCGGGACTGACGAGCAGTACTTC. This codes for CASSQESSGTDEQYF.